This section outlines one TCR beta chain sequence together with its context. Vbeta (60) and Jbeta (13) primers were used in the PCR. Method: immunoSEQ multiplex PCR; TCRdb's copy keeps in-frame clones and lacks some. The sample comprises tens of thousands of clones, 73% of which are singletons, and roughly 5.5% rests with the top ten. V lost 6 bases, J lost 8 bases, and 16 bases lay in between. Germline CDR1 and CDR2: SNHLY and FYNNEI. The length of the CDR3 is 14 residues. This entry comes from a study of cytomegalovirus exposure and HLA in healthy donors. The receptor's source is a man aged 50 or older in good health and CMV-seronegative. Sequences were obtained from PBMCs. This rearrangement joins TRBV2 to TRBJ1-4; weak D call: TRBD1 (6 bases). The CDR3 DNA reads TGTGCCAGCAGCTTACAGGGAGGGAAGGAAAAACTGTTTTTT. Translation gives CASSLQGGKEKLFF. Combining the CDR3 with reference TRBV2 and TRBJ1-4 gives the whole variable domain EPEVTQTPSHQVTQMGQEVILRCVPISNHLYFYWYRQILGQKVEFLVSFYNNEISEKSEIFDDQFSVERPDGSNFTLKIRSTKLEDSAMYFCASSLQGGKEKLFFGSGTQLSVL.